This entry features one T cell receptor (beta chain) sequence. These data come from a study of T cell changes during pregnancy in multiple sclerosis. Per the germline V gene, CDR1 is MGHRA and CDR2 is YSYEKL. V dropped 4 bases and J dropped 3; count of bases not matched to a gene: 7. This CDR3 has 15 amino acids. Using immunoSEQ multiplex PCR, the repertoire was profiled, and TCRdb retains in-frame clones only, with some absent. The table has 20,000 or so clones, roughly 89% seen once. This clonotype was sampled from a female donor in good health, enrolled as a control in a pregnancy study. The sequenced sample was CD8+ T cells from peripheral blood mononuclear cells, obtained in the third trimester of pregnancy. The chain uses TRBV4-1 and TRBJ1-2, with 8 bases that match TRBD1. Written as DNA, the CDR3 is TGCGCCAGCAGCCCCCGGACAGGGAACGACTATGGCTACACCTTC. Amino acids: CASSPRTGNDYGYTF.